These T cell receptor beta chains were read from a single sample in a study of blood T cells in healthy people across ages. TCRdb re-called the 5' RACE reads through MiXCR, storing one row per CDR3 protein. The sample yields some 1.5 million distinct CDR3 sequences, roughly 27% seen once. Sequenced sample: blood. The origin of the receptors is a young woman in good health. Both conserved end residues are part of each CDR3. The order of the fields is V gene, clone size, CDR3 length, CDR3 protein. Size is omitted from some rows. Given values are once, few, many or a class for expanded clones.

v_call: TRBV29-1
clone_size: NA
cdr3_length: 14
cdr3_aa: CSVDPGQSSYEQYF

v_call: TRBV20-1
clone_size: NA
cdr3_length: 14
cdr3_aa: CSARDARAAGTQYF

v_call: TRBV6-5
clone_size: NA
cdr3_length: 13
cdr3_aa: CASRLRGPTEAFF

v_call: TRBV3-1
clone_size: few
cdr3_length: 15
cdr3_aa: CASSHTGGSGNTIYF

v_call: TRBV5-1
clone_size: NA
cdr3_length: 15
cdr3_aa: CASRYDGGRRTEQFF

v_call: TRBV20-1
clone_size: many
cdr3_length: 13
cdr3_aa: CSASSGLQETQYF

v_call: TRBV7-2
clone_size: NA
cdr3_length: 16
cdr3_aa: CASSVSRDRGNNEQYF

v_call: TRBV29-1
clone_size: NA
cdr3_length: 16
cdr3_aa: CSVGRLAGGPGGTQYF

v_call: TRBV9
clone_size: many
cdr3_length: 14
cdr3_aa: CASSVGNQVETQYF

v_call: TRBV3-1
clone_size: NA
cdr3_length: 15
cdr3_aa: CASSQGGGPQETQYF

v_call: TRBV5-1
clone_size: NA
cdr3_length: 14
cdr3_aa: CTSSNRDREGFAFF

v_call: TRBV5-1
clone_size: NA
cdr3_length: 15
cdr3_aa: CASNSRAPPQGKLFF

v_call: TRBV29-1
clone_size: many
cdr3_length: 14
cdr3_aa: CSVVESTLSYEQYF

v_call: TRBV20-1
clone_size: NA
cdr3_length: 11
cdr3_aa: CSARWTGGYTF

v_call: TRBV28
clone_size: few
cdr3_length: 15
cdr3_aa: CASSLTHGSNQPQHF

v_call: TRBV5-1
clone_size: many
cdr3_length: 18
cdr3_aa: CASSPGTSGIRREDEQFF

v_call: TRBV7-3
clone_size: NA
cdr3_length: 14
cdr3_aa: CASSPGTGGSEQFF

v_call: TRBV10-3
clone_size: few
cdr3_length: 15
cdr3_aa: CAISAASGSTDTQYF

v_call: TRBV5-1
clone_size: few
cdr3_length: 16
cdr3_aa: CASSSRQGLGANEQFF

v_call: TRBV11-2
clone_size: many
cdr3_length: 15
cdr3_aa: CASSPPVGGHYEQYF

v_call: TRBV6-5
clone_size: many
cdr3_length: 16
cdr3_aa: CASSTTGQLSSYEQYF

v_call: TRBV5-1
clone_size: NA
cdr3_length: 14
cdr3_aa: CTSQQGSSYNEQFF

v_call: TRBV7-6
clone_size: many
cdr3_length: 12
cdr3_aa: CANSLGGNEQFF

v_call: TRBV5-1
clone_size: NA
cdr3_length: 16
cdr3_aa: CTSSPTDGGSRNTQYF

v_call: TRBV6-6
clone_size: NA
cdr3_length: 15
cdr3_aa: CASSYQRGSYNEQYF

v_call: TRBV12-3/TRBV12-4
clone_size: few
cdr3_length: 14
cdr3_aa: CASSKTVRNTEAFF

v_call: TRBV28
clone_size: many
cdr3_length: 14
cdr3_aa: CASSTRAGGEKLFF

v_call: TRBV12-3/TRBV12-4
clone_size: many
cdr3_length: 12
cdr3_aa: CASSLAFETQYF

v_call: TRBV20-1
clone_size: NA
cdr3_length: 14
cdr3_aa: CSAAGTSGSDTQYF

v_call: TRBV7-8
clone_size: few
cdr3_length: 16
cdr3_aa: CASSDDGANSNQPQHF

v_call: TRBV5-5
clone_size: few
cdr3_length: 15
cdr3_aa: CASSVLGEGYHEQFF

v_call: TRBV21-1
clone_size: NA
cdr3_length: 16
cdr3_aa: CANSKSLRETSYEQYF

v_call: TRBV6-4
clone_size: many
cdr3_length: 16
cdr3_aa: CASSGTGGSGANVLTF

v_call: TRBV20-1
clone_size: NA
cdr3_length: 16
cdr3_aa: CSASGSFASNSYEQYF

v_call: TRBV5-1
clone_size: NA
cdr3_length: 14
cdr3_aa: CACRTGASTYEQYF

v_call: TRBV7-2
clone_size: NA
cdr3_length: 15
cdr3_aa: CASSLRASSYNEQYF

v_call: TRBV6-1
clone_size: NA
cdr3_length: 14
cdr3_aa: CASSETHLTDTQYF

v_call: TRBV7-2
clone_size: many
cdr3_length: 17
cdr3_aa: CASSSEGGGPISYEQYF

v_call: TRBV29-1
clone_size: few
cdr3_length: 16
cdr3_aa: CSAQGDSQKNSYEQYF

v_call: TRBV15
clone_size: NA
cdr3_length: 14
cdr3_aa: CATSREHGNQPQHF

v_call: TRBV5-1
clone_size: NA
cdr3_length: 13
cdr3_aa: CASSLGAGHEQFF

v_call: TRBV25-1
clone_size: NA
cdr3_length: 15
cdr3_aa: CASSLLASGTDTQYF